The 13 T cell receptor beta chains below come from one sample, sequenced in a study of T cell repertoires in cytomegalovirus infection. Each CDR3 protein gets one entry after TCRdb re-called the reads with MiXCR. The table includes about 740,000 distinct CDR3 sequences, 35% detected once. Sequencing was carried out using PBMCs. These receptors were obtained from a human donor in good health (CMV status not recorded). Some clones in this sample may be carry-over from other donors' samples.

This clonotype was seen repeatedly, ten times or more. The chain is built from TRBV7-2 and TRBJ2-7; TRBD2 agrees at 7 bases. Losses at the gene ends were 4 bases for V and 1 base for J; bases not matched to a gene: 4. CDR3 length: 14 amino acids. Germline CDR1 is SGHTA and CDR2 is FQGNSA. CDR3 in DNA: TGTGCCAGCAGCTACGCGGGGGAGTCCTACGAGCAGTACTTC. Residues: CASSYAGESYEQYF.

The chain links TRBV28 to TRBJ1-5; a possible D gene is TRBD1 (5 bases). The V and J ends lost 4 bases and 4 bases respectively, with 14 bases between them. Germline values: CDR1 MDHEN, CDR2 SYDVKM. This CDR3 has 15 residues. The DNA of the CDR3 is TGTGCCAGCAGTTCCTCGAGGGGACGGAATCAGCCCCAGCATTTT. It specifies CASSSSRGRNQPQHF.

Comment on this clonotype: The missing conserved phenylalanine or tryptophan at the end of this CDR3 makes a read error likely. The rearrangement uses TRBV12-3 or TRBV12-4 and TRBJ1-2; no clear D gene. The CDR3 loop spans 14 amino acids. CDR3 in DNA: TGTGCCACCATCGGTAGGAGGGTGAACTATTGCTACACCTTA. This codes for CATIGRRVNYCYTL.

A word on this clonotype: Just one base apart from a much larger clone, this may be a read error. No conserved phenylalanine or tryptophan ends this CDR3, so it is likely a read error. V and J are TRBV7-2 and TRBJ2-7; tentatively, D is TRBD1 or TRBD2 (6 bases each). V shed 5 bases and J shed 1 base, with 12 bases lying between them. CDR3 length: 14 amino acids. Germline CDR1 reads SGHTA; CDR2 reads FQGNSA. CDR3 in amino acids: CASSRTGRSYEQYL. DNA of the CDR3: TGTGCCAGCAGCCGTACAGGGAGGTCCTACGAGCAGTACTTA.

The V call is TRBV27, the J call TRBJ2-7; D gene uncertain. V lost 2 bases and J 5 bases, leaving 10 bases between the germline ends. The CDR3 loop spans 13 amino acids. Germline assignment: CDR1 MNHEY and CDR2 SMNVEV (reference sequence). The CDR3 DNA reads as TGTGCCAGCAGTTTAGGCCCCTGGAACGAGCAGTACTTC. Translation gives CASSLGPWNEQYF.

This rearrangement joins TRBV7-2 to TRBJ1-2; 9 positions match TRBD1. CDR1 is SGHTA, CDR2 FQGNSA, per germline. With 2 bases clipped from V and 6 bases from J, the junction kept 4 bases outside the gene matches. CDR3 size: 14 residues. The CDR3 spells CASSLPGQGHGYTF. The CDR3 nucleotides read TGTGCCAGCAGCTTACCGGGACAGGGTCATGGCTACACCTTC.

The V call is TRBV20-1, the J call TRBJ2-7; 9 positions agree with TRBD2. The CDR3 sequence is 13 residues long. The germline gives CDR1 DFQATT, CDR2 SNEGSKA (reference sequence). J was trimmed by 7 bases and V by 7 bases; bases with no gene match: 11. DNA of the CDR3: TGCAGTGTAAGAGGCGGGAGGGCCCGAGAGCAGTACTTC. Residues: CSVRGGRAREQYF.

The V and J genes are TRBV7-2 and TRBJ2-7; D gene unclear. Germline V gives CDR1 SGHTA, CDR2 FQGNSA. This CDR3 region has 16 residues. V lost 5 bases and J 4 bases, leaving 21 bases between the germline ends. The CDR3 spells CASSPPERSVKYEQYF. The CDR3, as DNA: TGTGCCAGCAGCCCCCCGGAACGGTCAGTAAAATACGAGCAGTACTTC.

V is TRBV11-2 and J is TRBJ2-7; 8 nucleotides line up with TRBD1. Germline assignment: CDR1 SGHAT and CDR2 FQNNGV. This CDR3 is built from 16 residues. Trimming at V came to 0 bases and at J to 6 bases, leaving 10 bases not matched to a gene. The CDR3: CASSLDGAGGQREQYF. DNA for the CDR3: TGTGCCAGCAGCTTAGATGGGGCAGGGGGCCAGCGCGAGCAGTACTTC.

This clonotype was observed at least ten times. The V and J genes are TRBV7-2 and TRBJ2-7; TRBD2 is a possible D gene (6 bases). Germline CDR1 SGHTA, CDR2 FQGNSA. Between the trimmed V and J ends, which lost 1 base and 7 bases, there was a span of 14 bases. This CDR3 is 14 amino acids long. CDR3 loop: CASSLGVGSGEQYF. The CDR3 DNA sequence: TGTGCCAGCAGCTTAGGGGTCGGGAGTGGAGAGCAGTACTTC.

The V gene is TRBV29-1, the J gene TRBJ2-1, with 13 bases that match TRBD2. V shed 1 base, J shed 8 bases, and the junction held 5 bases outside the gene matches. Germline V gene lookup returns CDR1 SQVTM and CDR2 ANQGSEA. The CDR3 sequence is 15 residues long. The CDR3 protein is CSVEGGTSGMDEQFF. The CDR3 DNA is TGCAGCGTTGAAGGCGGGACTAGCGGGATGGATGAGCAGTTCTTC.

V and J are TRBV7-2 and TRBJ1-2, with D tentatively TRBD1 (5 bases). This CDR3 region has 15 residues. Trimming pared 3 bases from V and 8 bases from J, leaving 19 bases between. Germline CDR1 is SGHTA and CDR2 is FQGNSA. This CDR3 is CASSFRQGSSGGYTF. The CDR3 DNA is TGTGCCAGCAGCTTCCGTCAGGGCTCCTCGGGGGGCTACACCTTC.

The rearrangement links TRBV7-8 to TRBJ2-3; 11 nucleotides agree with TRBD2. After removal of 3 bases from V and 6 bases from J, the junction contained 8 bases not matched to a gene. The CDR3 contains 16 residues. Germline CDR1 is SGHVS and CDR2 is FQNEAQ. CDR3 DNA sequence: TGTGCCAGCAGCTTCGCCCTAGCGGGAGGAGTGGATACGCAGTATTTT. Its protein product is CASSFALAGGVDTQYF.